Following are 13 T cell receptor beta chains from one sample sequenced in a study of breast tumors, draining lymph nodes, adjacent tissues. TCRdb called the multiplex PCR reads again in MiXCR, with one record for every CDR3 protein. The sample carries about 130,000 distinct CDR3 sequences, about 22% recorded once. Axillary draining lymph nodes of breast cancer patients supplied the node samples. The sample taken for sequencing was axillary lymph node tissue. The source is a female donor with breast cancer. Some clones in this sample may be carry-over from other donors' samples.

This clonotype has ten or more counts. The chain couples TRBV19 to TRBJ1-5; TRBD1 is a possible D gene (6 bases). This CDR3 has 16 amino acids. Trimming stripped 5 bases from V and 1 base from J, with 15 bases between. CDR1 is LNHDA, CDR2 SQIVND, per germline (reference sequence). Here the CDR3 reads CASSAYGGLSNQPQHF. Here the CDR3 DNA reads TGTGCCAGTAGTGCCTATGGGGGCCTCAGCAATCAGCCCCAGCATTTT.

This clonotype turned up a few times. The CDR3, as DNA: TGTGCCAGCAGTCCCGGGACCGGGAGTTCCTATGGCTACACCTTC. Its protein product is CASSPGTGSSYGYTF. The chain recombines TRBV27 with TRBJ1-2; TRBD1 might be the D (5 bases). The CDR3 covers 15 residues. V lost 5 bases, J lost 4 bases, and 17 bases lay in between. Germline lookup yields CDR1 MNHEY and CDR2 SMNVEV (reference sequence).

This clonotype has ten or more counts. The rearrangement joins TRBV10-3 to TRBJ2-2, with 10 bases matching TRBD2. Losses at the gene ends were 6 bases for V and 1 base for J; bases not matched to a gene: 2. There are 15 residues in the CDR3. The germline gives CDR1 ENHRY, CDR2 SYGVKD. The DNA of the CDR3 is TGTGCCATCAGGGGGACTAGCGAGAACACCGGGGAGCTGTTTTTT. Translated, it gives CAIRGTSENTGELFF.

Comments on this clonotype: With a much larger clone just one base away, this may be a read error. The J gene is TRBJ2-7, the V gene TRBV12-3 or TRBV12-4, with 10 bases fitting TRBD1. This CDR3 contains 14 residues. Here the CDR3 reads CASTPGTGAYGQYF. For the CDR3, the DNA is TGTGCCAGCACCCCCGGGACAGGGGCCTACGGGCAGTACTTC.

The chain has TRBV12-3 or TRBV12-4 and TRBJ2-7, with D perhaps matching TRBD2 (6 bases). Trimming took off 0 bases at V and 2 bases at J, with 11 bases between the two ends. The CDR3 is 15 residues long. CDR3 loop: CASSLAGGGPYEQYF. CDR3 DNA: TGTGCCAGCAGTTTAGCGGGAGGAGGACCCTACGAGCAGTACTTC.

A remark on this clonotype: Possible read error: a much larger clone is one base away. The V and J genes are TRBV10-1 and TRBJ2-7; D is uncertain. This CDR3 region has 11 residues. CDR1 is WNHNN and CDR2 is SYGVQD in the germline V gene (reference sequence). The CDR3 DNA reads TGCGCCAGCACCTCATCATACGAGCGGTACTTC. Translation: CASTSSYERYF.

This sequence joins TRBV7-3 and TRBJ1-1; TRBD1 might be the D (6 bases). CDR1 is SGHTA, CDR2 FQGTGA, per germline. Trimming stripped 1 base from V and 4 bases from J, with 10 bases between. This CDR3 has 14 residues. CDR3: CASSLIPDSTEAFF. The CDR3, as DNA: TGTGCCAGCAGCTTAATACCGGACAGCACTGAAGCTTTCTTT.

This chain links TRBV27 with TRBJ2-6, with D perhaps TRBD1 (5 bases). The CDR3 is 18 amino acids. V was clipped by 4 bases and J by 0 bases, with 16 bases between them. Germline-derived CDR1 and CDR2 are MNHEY and SMNVEV (reference sequence). The CDR3 sequence: CASSSRQILPSGANVLTF. DNA of the CDR3: TGTGCCAGCAGTTCGAGACAGATTTTACCCTCTGGGGCCAACGTCCTGACTTTC.

This clonotype was counted ten times or more. This rearrangement joins TRBV20-1 to TRBJ2-1, with 7 bases lining up with TRBD2. This CDR3 is 15 amino acids long. Germline CDR1 is DFQATT and CDR2 is SNEGSKA (reference sequence). With 6 bases clipped from V and 4 bases from J, the junction kept 12 bases outside the gene matches. The CDR3 spells CSAVNLADGYNEQFF. CDR3 coding DNA: TGCAGTGCCGTCAATCTAGCGGACGGTTACAATGAGCAGTTCTTC.

Points on this clonotype: An end of the junction differs from the germline gene, which may be a read error. The CDR3 coding sequence is TGCGGTGCTAGAGATCCGGACAGTTTGTACGATGAGCAGTTCTTC. Encoded protein: CGARDPDSLYDEQFF. The V call is TRBV20-1, the J call TRBJ2-1; the D gene is possibly TRBD1 (6 bases). CDR3 length: 15 residues. Looked up from germline, CDR1 is DFQATT and CDR2 is SNEGSKA (reference sequence).

This clonotype appeared many times. The chain joins TRBV4-3 to TRBJ2-3; 7 positions agree with TRBD2. This CDR3 contains 17 residues. Germline lookup yields CDR1 LGHNA and CDR2 YSLEER. V trimming: 3 bases; J trimming: 1 base; junction bases outside the gene matches: 10. As DNA, the CDR3 is TGCGCCAGCAGCCAGGCGGTGGCGGGAGAGGGCACAGATACGCAGTATTTT. This sequence encodes CASSQAVAGEGTDTQYF.

This clonotype was recorded at least ten times. This CDR3 is CASSLQSGSTDTQYF. CDR3 sequence (DNA): TGTGCCAGCAGCCTTCAAAGCGGGAGCACAGATACGCAGTATTTT. The chain links TRBV7-3 to TRBJ2-3, with D possibly TRBD2 on 6 matching bases. The length of the CDR3 is 15 residues. Trimming removed 5 bases from V and 0 bases from J, with 12 bases in between. CDR1 is SGHTA, CDR2 FQGTGA, per germline.

This clonotype was recorded at least ten times. This sequence joins TRBV5-6 and TRBJ1-2, with a weak D call TRBD1 (5 bases). The V end lost 4 bases, the J end lost 4 bases, and 17 bases lay between the germline ends. Germline V gene lookup returns CDR1 SGHDT and CDR2 YYEEEE. CDR3 size: 15 residues. The CDR3 bases are TGTGCCAGCAGCCTGTTCCGGGGGATTAGCTATGGCTACACCTTC. Protein: CASSLFRGISYGYTF.